Below are 17 T cell receptor beta chains sequenced from a single sample in a study of post-analysis software for immune sequencing data. Overall study results and limits: Relative to controls, patients had about five TRBV segments at higher frequency, with TRBV5-6, TRBV5-1 and TRBV20-1 among these.

Unique molecular identifiers featured in each of the TCR beta cDNA libraries. TCRdb reprocessed the PCR reads via MiXCR and lists one record per CDR3 protein. Of 380,000 or so distinct CDR3 sequences listed, about a third are singletons. These TCRs' antigens remain unknown. Source material: blood. Receptors were obtained from a girl aged 10 to 17 with multiple sclerosis.

V and J are TRBV20-1 and TRBJ1-2; no clear D. The CDR3 covers 13 residues. In germline, CDR1 is DFQATT, CDR2 SNEGSKA (reference sequence). V was shortened by 3 bases and J by 5 bases, with 13 bases between the two germline ends. The CDR3 region is CSARKENQYGYTF. In DNA form, the CDR3 reads TGCAGTGCTAGGAAGGAAAACCAATATGGCTACACCTTC.

This clonotype was recorded a few times. The V call is TRBV7-3, the J call TRBJ2-1; possibly TRBD2 for D (7 bases). Trimming took off 5 bases at V and 8 bases at J, with 16 bases between the two ends. The CDR3 is made up of 14 amino acids. Germline V gene lookup returns CDR1 SGHTA and CDR2 FQGTGA. This chain's CDR3 is CASSRMGGGDEQFF. As DNA, the CDR3 is TGTGCCAGCAGCCGCATGGGGGGGGGCGATGAGCAGTTCTTC.

This clonotype was seen at least ten times. The chain has TRBV11-2 and TRBJ1-2; TRBD1 is a possible D gene (5 bases). The ends were cut back, 6 bases at V and 1 base at J, with 9 bases in the middle. CDR3 length equals 13 residues. The germline V gene has CDR1 SGHAT and CDR2 FQNNGV. Here the CDR3 DNA reads TGTGCCAGCAGTTATGACAGTAACTATGGCTACACCTTC. Translation: CASSYDSNYGYTF.

This clonotype appeared once. The V gene is TRBV4-3, the J gene TRBJ2-3; D may be TRBD1 or TRBD2 (5 bases each). The germline V gene has CDR1 LGHNA and CDR2 YSLEER. V dropped 4 bases and J dropped 0 bases, with 14 bases sitting between them. The CDR3 covers 16 residues. This CDR3 reads CASSPQGGPSTDTQYF. The CDR3 DNA reads as TGCGCCAGCAGCCCTCAGGGCGGGCCAAGCACAGATACGCAGTATTTT.

In this sample, this clonotype turned up a few times. The gene calls are TRBV20-1 and TRBJ2-5; TRBD2 aligns across 11 bases. This CDR3 has 16 amino acids. Looked up from germline, CDR1 is DFQATT and CDR2 is SNEGSKA (reference sequence). V dropped 0 bases and J dropped 1; count of bases not matched to a gene: 4. The CDR3 DNA reads as TGCAGTGCTAGAGATAACCTAGCGGGGGGCCAAGAGACCCAGTACTTC. Translated: CSARDNLAGGQETQYF.

The gene calls are TRBV15 and TRBJ2-2; D tentatively fits TRBD1 or TRBD2 (6 bases each). Germline V CDR1 and CDR2: LNHNV, YYDKDF (reference sequence). V lost 0 bases to trimming and J lost 0 bases, with 11 bases between them. The CDR3 covers 17 residues. As DNA, the CDR3 is TGTGCCACCAGCAGAGAGGGGGGCAGGGCGAACACCGGGGAGCTGTTTTTT. Protein sequence: CATSREGGRANTGELFF. Full variable domain (missing parts from reference TRBV15 and TRBJ2-2): DAMVIQNPRYQVTQFGKPVTLSCSQTLNHNVMYWYQQKSSQAPKLLFHYYDKDFNNEADTPDNFQSRRPNTSFCFLDIRSPGLGDTAMYLCATSREGGRANTGELFFGEGSRLTVL.

The rearrangement links TRBV6-2 or TRBV6-3 to TRBJ1-4; the D gene is possibly TRBD1 (6 bases). Looked up from germline, CDR1 is MNHEY and CDR2 is SVGEGT. The CDR3 covers 13 residues. Trimming took 6 bases from V and 10 from J, leaving 15 bases between them. The CDR3 DNA follows: TGTGCCAGCAGCCTACCCGGAGGGGGAAAACTGTTTTTT. It is translated as CASSLPGGGKLFF.

The sample holds a few counts of this clonotype. The chain is built from TRBV20-1 and TRBJ2-2, with 8 bases that match TRBD1. With 4 bases clipped from V and 1 base from J, the junction kept 2 bases outside the gene matches. This CDR3 contains 14 residues. Per the germline V gene, CDR1 is DFQATT and CDR2 is SNEGSKA (reference sequence). The CDR3 is CSATGTGNTGELFF. CDR3 in DNA: TGCAGTGCTACTGGGACAGGGAACACCGGGGAGCTGTTTTTT.

The chain recombines TRBV6-5 with TRBJ1-1; D not certain. Trimming removed 2 bases at V and 3 bases at J, with 13 bases between. Per germline, CDR1 MNHEY and CDR2 SVGAGI. The CDR3 totals 15 residues. The CDR3 region is CASSYHRTGDTEAFF. CDR3 sequence (DNA): TGTGCCAGCAGTTACCATCGCACCGGGGACACTGAAGCTTTCTTT.

The chain is built from TRBV7-9 and TRBJ2-5; D possibly matches TRBD1 or TRBD2 (5 bases each). The V end was cut by 4 bases, the J end by 3 bases, with 15 bases between. Germline V gene lookup returns CDR1 SEHNR and CDR2 FQNEAQ (reference sequence). This CDR3 is built from 15 residues. Here the CDR3 reads CASSSSPGREETQYF. In DNA, the CDR3 is TGTGCCAGCAGCTCGTCCCCGGGACGGGAAGAGACCCAGTACTTC.

CDR3 sequence (DNA): TGTGCCAGCAGTTTGGGCAGACCTGCCTCCGATACGCAGTATTTT. Translating it yields CASSLGRPASDTQYF. V usage is TRBV12-3 or TRBV12-4 and J usage is TRBJ2-3; D ambiguous. This CDR3 has 15 residues. V was shortened by 3 bases and J by 6 bases, with 16 bases between the two germline ends.

The chain has TRBV7-2 and TRBJ2-6; D is ambiguous. Germline-derived CDR1 and CDR2 are SGHTA and FQGNSA. Trimming pared 0 bases from V and 4 bases from J, leaving 4 bases between. The CDR3 sequence is 14 residues long. The CDR3 region has the DNA TGTGCCAGCAGCTTAGCGTTCGGGGCCAACGTCCTGACTTTC. Translating it yields CASSLAFGANVLTF.

This clonotype was counted between two and nine times. The chain joins TRBV28 to TRBJ2-4; 7 bases align to TRBD1. The J call is uncertain, as TRBJ2-7 better fits the DNA end. Germline assignment: CDR1 MDHEN and CDR2 SYDVKM. CDR3 size: 16 residues. The CDR3 DNA reads as TGTGCCAGCAGTTTACTAGACAGGGTCTTTTCCTACGAGCAGTACTTC. Translating gives CASSLLDRVFSYEQYF.

This clonotype was observed a few times. The CDR3 nucleotides read TGTGCCAGCAGTTTGTGGACCTCTGGAAACACCATATATTTT. It specifies CASSLWTSGNTIYF. The genes are TRBV12-3 or TRBV12-4 and TRBJ1-3; no clear D gene. The CDR3 runs 14 residues. V was cut by 3 bases and J by 0 bases, with 6 bases left in between.

In its sample, this clonotype was seen a few times. V usage is TRBV9 and J usage is TRBJ2-1; 7 positions agree with TRBD2. The CDR3 loop spans 16 amino acids. The J segment lost 5 bases and the V segment lost 0 bases, leaving 8 bases of the junction unmatched. Germline values: CDR1 SGDLS, CDR2 YYNGEE. The CDR3 sequence: CASSVEGSGSHNEQFF. The CDR3 nucleotides are TGTGCCAGCAGCGTAGAGGGTAGCGGGTCCCACAATGAGCAGTTCTTC. Based on the CDR3 plus reference TRBV9 and TRBJ2-1, the full variable domain is DSGVTQTPKHLITATGQRVTLRCSPRSGDLSVYWYQQSLDQGLQFLIQYYNGEERAKGNILERFSAQQFPDLHSELNLSSLELGDSALYFCASSVEGSGSHNEQFFGPGTRLTVL.

CDR3 bases: TGTGCCAGTTCCCGGGGGGCCAGCTACAATGAGCAGTACTTC. The encoded protein is CASSRGASYNEQYF. This chain connects TRBV2 to TRBJ2-5, with D possibly matching TRBD2 (7 bases). The length of the CDR3 is 14 residues. Germline lookup yields CDR1 SNHLY and CDR2 FYNNEI. Trimming shortened V by 9 bases and J by 11 bases, and 25 bases separated the two germline ends. Full variable domain (missing parts from reference TRBV2 and TRBJ2-5): EPEVTQTPSHQVTQMGQEVILRCVPISNHLYFYWYRQILGQKVEFLVSFYNNEISEKSEIFDDQFSVERPDGSNFTLKIRSTKLEDSAMYFCASSRGASYNEQYFGPGTRLLVL.

Written as DNA, the CDR3 is TGTGCCAGCAGCTTAAAGGTCGAAGCTTTCTTT. It yields the protein CASSLKVEAFF. This sequence joins TRBV7-9 and TRBJ1-1; unclear D gene. The germline V gene encodes CDR1 SEHNR and CDR2 FQNEAQ (reference sequence). Trimming took 2 bases from V and 8 from J, leaving 6 bases between them. CDR3 length: 11 residues.